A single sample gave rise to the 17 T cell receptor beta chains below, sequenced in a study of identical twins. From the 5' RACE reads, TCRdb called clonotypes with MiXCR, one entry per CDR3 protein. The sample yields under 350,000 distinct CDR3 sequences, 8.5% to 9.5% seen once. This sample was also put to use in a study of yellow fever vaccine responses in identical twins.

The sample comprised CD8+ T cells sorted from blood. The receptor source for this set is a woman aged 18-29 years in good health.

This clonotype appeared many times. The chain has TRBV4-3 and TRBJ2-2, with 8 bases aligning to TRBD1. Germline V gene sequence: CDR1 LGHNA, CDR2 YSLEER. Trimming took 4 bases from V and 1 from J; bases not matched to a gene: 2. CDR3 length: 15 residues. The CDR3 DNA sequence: TGCGCCAGCAGCCCGGACAGGGTGAACACCGGGGAGCTGTTTTTT. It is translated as CASSPDRVNTGELFF.

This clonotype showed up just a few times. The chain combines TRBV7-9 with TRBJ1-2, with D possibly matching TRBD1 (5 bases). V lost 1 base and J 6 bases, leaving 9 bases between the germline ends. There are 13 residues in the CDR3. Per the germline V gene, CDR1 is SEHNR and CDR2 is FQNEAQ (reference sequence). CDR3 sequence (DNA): TGTGCCAGCAGCTTAGGGGCAGGGAATGGCTACACCTTC. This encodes CASSLGAGNGYTF.

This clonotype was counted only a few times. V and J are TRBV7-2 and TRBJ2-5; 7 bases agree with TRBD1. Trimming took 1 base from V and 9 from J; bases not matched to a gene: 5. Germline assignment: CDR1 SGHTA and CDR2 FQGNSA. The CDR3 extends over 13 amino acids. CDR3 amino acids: CASSLDRGRAQYF. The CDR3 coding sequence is TGTGCCAGCAGCTTAGATAGGGGGCGCGCCCAGTACTTC.

The CDR3 sequence: CASSLPLAGGPVGEQFF. The CDR3 DNA reads TGTGCCAGCAGTTTGCCACTAGCGGGAGGGCCTGTGGGTGAGCAGTTCTTC. This chain uses TRBV27 with TRBJ2-1; 13 bases are a match to TRBD2. With 3 bases clipped from V and 9 bases from J, the junction kept 11 bases outside the gene matches. Germline CDR1 MNHEY, CDR2 SMNVEV (reference sequence). CDR3 length equals 17 residues.

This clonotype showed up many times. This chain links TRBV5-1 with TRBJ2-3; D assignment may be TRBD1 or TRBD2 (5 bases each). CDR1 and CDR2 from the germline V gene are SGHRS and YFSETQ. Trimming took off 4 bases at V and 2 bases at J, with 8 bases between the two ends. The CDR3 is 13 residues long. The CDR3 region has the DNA TGCGCCAGCAGCCACGGGACCACAGATACGCAGTATTTT. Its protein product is CASSHGTTDTQYF.

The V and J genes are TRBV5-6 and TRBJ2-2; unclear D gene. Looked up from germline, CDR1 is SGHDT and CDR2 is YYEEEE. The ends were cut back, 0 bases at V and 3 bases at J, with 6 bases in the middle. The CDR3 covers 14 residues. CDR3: CASSLGSDTGELFF. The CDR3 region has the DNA TGTGCCAGCAGCTTGGGTTCTGACACCGGGGAGCTGTTTTTT.

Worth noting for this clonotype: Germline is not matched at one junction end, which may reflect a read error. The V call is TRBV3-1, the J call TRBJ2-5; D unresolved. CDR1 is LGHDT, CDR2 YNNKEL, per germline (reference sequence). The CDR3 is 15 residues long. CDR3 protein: CASSKDVLHQETQYF. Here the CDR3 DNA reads TGTGCCAGCAGCAAAGATGTACTCCATCAAGAGACCCAGTACTTC.

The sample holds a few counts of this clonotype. The CDR3 nucleotides read TGTGCCAGCAGGGGGGACTTCTACACCGGGGAGCTGTTTTTT. Protein: CASRGDFYTGELFF. The gene calls are TRBV6-2 or TRBV6-3 and TRBJ2-2, with a possible D match to TRBD2 (6 bases). There are 14 residues in the CDR3. The germline V gene has CDR1 MNHEY and CDR2 SVGEGT. The V gene lost 6 bases and the J gene lost 3 bases, with 11 bases spanning the gap.

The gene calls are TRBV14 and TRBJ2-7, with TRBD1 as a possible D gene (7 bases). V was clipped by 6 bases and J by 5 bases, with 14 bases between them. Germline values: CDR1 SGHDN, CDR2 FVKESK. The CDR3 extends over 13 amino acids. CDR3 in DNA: TGTGCCAGCAGTCACCCAGGGGGGAACGAGCAGTACTTC. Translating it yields CASSHPGGNEQYF. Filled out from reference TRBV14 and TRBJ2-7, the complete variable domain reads EAGVTQFPSHSVIEKGQTVTLRCDPISGHDNLYWYRRVMGKEIKFLLHFVKESKQDESGMPNNRFLAERTGGTYSTLKVQPAELEDSGVYFCASSHPGGNEQYFGPGTRLTVT.

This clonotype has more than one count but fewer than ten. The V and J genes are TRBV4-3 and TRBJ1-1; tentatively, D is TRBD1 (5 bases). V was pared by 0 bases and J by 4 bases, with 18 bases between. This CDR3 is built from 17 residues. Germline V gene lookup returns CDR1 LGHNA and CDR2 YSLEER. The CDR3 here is CASSQDTPGREGTEAFF. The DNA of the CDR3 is TGCGCCAGCAGCCAAGATACACCGGGACGGGAGGGCACTGAAGCTTTCTTT.

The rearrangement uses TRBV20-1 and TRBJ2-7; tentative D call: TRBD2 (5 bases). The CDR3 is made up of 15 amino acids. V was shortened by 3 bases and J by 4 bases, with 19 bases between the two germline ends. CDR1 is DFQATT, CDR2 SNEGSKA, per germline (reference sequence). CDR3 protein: CSARSILESGYEQYF. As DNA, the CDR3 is TGCAGTGCTAGGTCCATCCTAGAGTCGGGGTACGAGCAGTACTTC.

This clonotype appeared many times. The CDR3 region is CATSRDRDQPQHF. CDR3 nucleotide sequence: TGTGCCACCAGCAGAGATAGAGATCAGCCCCAGCATTTT. This chain connects TRBV15 to TRBJ1-5, with D unresolved. This CDR3 spans 13 amino acids. Per germline, CDR1 LNHNV and CDR2 YYDKDF (reference sequence). Trimming removed 0 bases at V and 5 bases at J, with 5 bases between.

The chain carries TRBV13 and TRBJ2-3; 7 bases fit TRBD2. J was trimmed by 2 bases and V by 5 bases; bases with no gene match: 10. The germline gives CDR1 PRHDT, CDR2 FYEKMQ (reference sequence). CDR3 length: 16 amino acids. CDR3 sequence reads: CASSPVASGDTDTQYF. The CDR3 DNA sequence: TGTGCCAGCAGCCCAGTGGCGAGCGGGGACACAGATACGCAGTATTTT.

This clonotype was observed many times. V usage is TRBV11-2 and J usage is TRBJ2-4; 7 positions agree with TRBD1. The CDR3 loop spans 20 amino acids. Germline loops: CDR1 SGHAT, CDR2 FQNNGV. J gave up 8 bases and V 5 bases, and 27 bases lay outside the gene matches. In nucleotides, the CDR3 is TGTGCCAGCAGCCAGGGGGTTGGGCAGGGAGTTGGTCGGGAATATTACATTCAGTACTTC. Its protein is CASSQGVGQGVGREYYIQYF.

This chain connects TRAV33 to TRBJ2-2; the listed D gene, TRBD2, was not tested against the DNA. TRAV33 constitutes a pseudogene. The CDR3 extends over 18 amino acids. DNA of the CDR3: TGTGCCCGCTGTTTCTCCAGCCTCCAGCGCCCGAACACCGGGGAGCTGTTTTTT. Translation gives CARCFSSLQRPNTGELFF.

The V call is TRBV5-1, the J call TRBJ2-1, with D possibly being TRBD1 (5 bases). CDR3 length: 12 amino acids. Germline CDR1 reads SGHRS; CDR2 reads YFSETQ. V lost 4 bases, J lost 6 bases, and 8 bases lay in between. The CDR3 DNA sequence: TGCGCCAGCAGCCTAGACAGCAATGAGCAGTTCTTC. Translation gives CASSLDSNEQFF.

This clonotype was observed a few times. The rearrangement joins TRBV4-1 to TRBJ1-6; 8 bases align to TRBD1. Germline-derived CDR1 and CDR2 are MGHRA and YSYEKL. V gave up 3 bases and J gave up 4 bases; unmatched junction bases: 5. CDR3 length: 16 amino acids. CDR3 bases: TGCGCCAGCAGCCACGAGACAGGGGCTTATAATTCACCCCTCCACTTT. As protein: CASSHETGAYNSPLHF.